This T cell receptor (beta chain) emerged from a study of T cell repertoires in cytomegalovirus infection. At the level of the study: Matching HLA type, along with CMV infection, was indicated by public TCR beta signatures.

Turning to this clonotype: The antigen is undetermined.

The CDR3 is 17 amino acids. Germline V CDR1 and CDR2: MGHRA, YSYEKL. After removal of 0 bases from V and 9 bases from J, the junction contained 13 bases not matched to a gene. TCRdb used MiXCR to reprocess the reads, holding one entry per CDR3 protein. The profile shows some 800,000 distinct CDR3 sequences, about 29% of them singletons. Sequencing was performed on cultured CD8+ T cells from PBMCs, taken from culture after CMV antigen stimulation. The chain recombines TRBV4-1 with TRBJ2-1; TRBD2 matches at 8 bases. The receptor's source is a human donor in good health (CMV status not recorded). Some clones in this sample may be carry-over from other donors' samples. CDR3: CASSQDRRISGGIEQFF. The CDR3 DNA reads as TGCGCCAGCAGCCAAGATCGAAGGATCAGCGGGGGTATTGAGCAGTTCTTC.